The entry that follows covers one T cell receptor (beta chain) sequence. MiXCR, run by TCRdb on the RT-PCR reads, gives a single entry per CDR3 protein. Of about 410,000 distinct CDR3 sequences listed, roughly 16% are singletons. The germline V and J ends were trimmed by 2 bases and 6 bases, with 11 bases remaining between them. Germline V CDR1 and CDR2: MNHEY, SMNVEV (reference sequence). The CDR3 contains 15 residues. These data are taken from a study of patients and donors after allogeneic stem cell transplantation. This receptor was identified in a human donor who was either an allogeneic HSCT recipient or a stem cell or donor lymphocyte infusion donor (not recorded which). It is not recorded whose cells these are; they may come from a transplant donor. The sequencing input was blood, either unsorted or a sorted T cell fraction (not recorded which). The rearrangement joins TRBV27 to TRBJ1-6; D uncertain. The CDR3 DNA is TGTGCCAGCAGTTTACGCGGGCAGGCTAATTCACCCCTCCACTTT. Translated: CASSLRGQANSPLHF.